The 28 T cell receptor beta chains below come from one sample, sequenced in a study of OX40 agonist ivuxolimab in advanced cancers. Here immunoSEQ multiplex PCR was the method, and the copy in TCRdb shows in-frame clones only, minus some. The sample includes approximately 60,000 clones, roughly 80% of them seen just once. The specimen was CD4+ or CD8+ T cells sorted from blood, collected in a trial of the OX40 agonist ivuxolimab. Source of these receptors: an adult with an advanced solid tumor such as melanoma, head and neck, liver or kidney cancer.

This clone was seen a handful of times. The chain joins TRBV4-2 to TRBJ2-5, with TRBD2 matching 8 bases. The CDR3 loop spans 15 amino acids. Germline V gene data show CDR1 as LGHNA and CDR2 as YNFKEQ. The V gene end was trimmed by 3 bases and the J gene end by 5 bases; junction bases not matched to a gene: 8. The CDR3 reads CASSQSSGSPETQYF. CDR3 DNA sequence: TGTGCCAGCAGCCAGTCTAGCGGGTCCCCGGAGACCCAGTACTTC.

CDR3 sequence: CASRENGQGYF. Here the CDR3 DNA reads TGTGCCAGCAGAGAAAACGGACAGGGGTACTTC. The rearrangement joins TRBV11-3 to TRBJ2-4, with 8 nucleotides matching TRBD1. The CDR3 covers 11 residues. Germline CDR1 and CDR2: SGHNT and YENEEA. V dropped 6 bases and J dropped 15; count of bases not matched to a gene: 7. Drawing the rest from reference TRBV11-3 and TRBJ2-4, the complete variable domain is EAGVVQSPRYKIIEKKQPVAFWCNPISGHNTLYWYLQNLGQGPELLIRYENEEAVDDSQLPKDRFSAERLKGVDSTLKIQPAELGDSAVYLCASRENGQGYFGAGTRLSVL.

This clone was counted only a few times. The DNA of the CDR3 is TGTGCCATCAGTGGCGAGGGGTTCGATCAGCCCCAGCATTTT. It translates to CAISGEGFDQPQHF. The V gene is TRBV10-3, the J gene TRBJ1-5, with TRBD1 as a possible D gene (5 bases). The V end lost 4 bases, the J end lost 5 bases, and 12 bases lay between the germline ends. The CDR3 extends over 14 amino acids. In germline, CDR1 is ENHRY, CDR2 SYGVKD.

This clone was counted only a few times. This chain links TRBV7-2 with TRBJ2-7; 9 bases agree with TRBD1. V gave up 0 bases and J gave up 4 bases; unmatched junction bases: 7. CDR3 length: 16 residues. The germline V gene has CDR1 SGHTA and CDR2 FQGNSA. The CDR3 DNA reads TGTGCCAGCAGCTTAGCGAGTACAGGGGGCAAATACGAGCAGTACTTC. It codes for CASSLASTGGKYEQYF.

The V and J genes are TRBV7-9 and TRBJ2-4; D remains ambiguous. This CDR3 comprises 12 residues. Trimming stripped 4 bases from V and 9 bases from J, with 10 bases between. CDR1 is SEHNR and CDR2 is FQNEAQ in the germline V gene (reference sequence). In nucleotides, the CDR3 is TGTGCCAGCAGCTACCCCCAGGCCATTCAGTACTTC. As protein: CASSYPQAIQYF.

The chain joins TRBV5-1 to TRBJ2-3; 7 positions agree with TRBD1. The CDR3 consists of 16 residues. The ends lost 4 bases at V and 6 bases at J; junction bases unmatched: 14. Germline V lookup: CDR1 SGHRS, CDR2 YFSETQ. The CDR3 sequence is CASSPGQSKEPDTQYF. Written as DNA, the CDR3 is TGCGCCAGCAGCCCGGGACAGAGCAAGGAACCGGATACGCAGTATTTT. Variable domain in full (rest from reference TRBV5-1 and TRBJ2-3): KAGVTQTPRYLIKTRGQQVTLSCSPISGHRSVSWYQQTPGQGLQFLFEYFSETQRNKGNFPGRFSGRQFSNSRSEMNVSTLELGDSALYLCASSPGQSKEPDTQYFGPGTRLTVL.

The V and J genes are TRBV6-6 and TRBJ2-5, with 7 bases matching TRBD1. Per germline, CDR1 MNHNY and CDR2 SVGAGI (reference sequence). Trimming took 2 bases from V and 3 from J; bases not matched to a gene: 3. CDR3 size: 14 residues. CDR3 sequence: CASSYGQEKETQYF. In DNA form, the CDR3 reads TGTGCCAGCAGTTACGGACAGGAGAAAGAGACCCAGTACTTC.

CDR3 in amino acids: CAWSSRETQYF. CDR3 nucleotides: TGTGCCTGGAGTAGCCGGGAGACCCAGTACTTC. The V and J genes are TRBV30 and TRBJ2-5; D ambiguous. The V and J ends lost 2 bases and 5 bases respectively, with 6 bases between them. Germline V gives CDR1 GTSNPN, CDR2 SVGIG (reference sequence). CDR3 length equals 11 residues.

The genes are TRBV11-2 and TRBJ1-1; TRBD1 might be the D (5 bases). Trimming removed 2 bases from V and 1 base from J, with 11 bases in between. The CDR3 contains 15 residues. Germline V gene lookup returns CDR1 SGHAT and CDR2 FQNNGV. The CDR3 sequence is CASSLRPQGNTEAFF. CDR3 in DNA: TGTGCCAGCAGCTTAAGGCCCCAGGGGAACACTGAAGCTTTCTTT.

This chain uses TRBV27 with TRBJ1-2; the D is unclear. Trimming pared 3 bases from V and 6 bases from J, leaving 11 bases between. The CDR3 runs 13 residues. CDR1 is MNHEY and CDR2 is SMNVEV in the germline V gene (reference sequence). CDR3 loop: CASSFLPRNGYTF. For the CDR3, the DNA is TGTGCCAGCAGTTTCCTACCCAGAAATGGCTACACCTTC.

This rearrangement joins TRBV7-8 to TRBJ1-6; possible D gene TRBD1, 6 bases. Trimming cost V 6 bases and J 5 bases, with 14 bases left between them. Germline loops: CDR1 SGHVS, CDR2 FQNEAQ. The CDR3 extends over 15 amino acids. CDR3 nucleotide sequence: TGTGCCAGCAGTTTCTCAGGACAGAATAATTCACCCCTCCACTTT. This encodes CASSFSGQNNSPLHF.

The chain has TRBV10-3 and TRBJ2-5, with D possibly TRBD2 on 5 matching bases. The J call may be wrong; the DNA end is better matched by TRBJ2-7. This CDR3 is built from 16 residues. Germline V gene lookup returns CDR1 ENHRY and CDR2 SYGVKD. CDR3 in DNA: TGTGCCATCAGTGACGAGGGCGGAGATAGCTCCTACGAGCAGTACTTC. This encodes CAISDEGGDSSYEQYF.

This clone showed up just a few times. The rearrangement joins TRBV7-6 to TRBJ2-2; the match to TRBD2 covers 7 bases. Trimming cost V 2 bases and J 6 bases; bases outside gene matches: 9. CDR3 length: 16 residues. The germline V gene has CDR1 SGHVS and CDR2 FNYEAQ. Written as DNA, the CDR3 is TGTGCCAGCAGCTTATCGAGCGGGGTTAAGGCCGGGGAGCTGTTTTTT. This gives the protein CASSLSSGVKAGELFF.

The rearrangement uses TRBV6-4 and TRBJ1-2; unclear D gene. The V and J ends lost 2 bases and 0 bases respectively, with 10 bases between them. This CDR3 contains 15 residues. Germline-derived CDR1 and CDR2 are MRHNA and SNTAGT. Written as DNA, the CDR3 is TGTGCCAGCAGTGACGTCCCCGAAGCTAACTATGGCTACACCTTC. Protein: CASSDVPEANYGYTF.

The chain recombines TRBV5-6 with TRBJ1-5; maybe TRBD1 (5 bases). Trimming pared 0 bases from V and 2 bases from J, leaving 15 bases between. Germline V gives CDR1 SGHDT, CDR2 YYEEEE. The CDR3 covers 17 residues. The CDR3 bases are TGTGCCAGCAGCTTGGGGAGATGGGGCGAGGGCAATCAGCCCCAGCATTTT. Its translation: CASSLGRWGEGNQPQHF.

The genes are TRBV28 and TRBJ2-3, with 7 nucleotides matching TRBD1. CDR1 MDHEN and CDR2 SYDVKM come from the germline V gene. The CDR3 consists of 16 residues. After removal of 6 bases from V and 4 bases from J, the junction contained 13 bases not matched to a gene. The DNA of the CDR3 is TGTGCCAGCAGGATCACCGGGACAGCCGGCCCAGATACGCAGTATTTT. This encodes CASRITGTAGPDTQYF.

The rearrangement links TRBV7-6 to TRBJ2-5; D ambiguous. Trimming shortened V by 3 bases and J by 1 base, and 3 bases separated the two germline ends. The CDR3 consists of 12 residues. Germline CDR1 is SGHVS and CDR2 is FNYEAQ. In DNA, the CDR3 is TGTGCCAGCAGCTTCCTCCAAGAGACCCAGTACTTC. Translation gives CASSFLQETQYF.

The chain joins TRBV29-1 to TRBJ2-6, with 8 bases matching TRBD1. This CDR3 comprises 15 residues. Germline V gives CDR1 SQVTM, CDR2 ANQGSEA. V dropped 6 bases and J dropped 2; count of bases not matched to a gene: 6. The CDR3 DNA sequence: TGCAGCGTCTCGACGACAGGGGCTGGGGCCAACGTCCTGACTTTC. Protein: CSVSTTGAGANVLTF. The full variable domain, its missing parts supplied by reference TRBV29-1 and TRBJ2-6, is SAVISQKPSRDICQRGTSLTIQCQVDSQVTMMFWYRQQPGQSLTLIATANQGSEATYESGFVIDKFPISRPNLTFSTLTVSNMSPEDSSIYLCSVSTTGAGANVLTFGAGSRLTVL.

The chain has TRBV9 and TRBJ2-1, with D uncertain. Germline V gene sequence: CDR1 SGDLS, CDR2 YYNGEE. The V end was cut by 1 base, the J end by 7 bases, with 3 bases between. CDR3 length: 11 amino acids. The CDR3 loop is CASSVSNEQFF. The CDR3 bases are TGTGCCAGCAGCGTATCGAATGAGCAGTTCTTC.

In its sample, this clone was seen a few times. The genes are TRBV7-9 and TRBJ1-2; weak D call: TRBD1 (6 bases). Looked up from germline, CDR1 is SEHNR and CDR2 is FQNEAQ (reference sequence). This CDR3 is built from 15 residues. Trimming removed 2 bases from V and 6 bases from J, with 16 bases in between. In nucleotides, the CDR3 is TGTGCCAGCAGCTTATCGGACAGACTATTCCATGGCTACACCTTC. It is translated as CASSLSDRLFHGYTF.

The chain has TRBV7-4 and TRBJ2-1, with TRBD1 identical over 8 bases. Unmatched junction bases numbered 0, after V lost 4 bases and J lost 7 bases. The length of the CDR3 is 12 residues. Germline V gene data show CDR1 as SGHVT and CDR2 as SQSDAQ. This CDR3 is CASSWTGNEQFF. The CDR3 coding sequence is TGTGCCAGCAGCTGGACAGGGAATGAGCAGTTCTTC.

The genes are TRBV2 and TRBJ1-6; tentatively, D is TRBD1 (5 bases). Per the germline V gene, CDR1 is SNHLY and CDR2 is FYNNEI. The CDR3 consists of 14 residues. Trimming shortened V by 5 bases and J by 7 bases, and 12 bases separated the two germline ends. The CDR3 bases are TGTGCCAGCAGTCAGGAGGGGAGGAATTCACCCCTCCACTTT. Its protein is CASSQEGRNSPLHF.

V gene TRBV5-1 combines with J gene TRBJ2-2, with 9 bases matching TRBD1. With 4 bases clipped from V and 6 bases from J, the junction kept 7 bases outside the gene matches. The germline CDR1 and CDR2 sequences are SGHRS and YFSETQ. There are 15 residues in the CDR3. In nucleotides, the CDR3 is TGCGCCAGCAGCGCCGACAGGGGGAGAGCCGGGGAGCTGTTTTTT. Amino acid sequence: CASSADRGRAGELFF.

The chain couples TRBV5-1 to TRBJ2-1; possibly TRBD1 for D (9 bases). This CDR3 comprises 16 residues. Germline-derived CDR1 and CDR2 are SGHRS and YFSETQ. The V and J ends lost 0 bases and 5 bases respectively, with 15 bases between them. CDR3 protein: CASSLVAGQGNNEQFF. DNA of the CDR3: TGCGCCAGCAGCTTGGTAGCGGGACAGGGAAACAATGAGCAGTTCTTC. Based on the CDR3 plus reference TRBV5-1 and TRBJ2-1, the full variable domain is KAGVTQTPRYLIKTRGQQVTLSCSPISGHRSVSWYQQTPGQGLQFLFEYFSETQRNKGNFPGRFSGRQFSNSRSEMNVSTLELGDSALYLCASSLVAGQGNNEQFFGPGTRLTVL.

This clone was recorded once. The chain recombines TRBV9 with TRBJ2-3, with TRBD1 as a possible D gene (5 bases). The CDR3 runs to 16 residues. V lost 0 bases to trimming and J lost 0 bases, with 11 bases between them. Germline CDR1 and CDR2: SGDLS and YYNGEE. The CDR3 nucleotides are TGTGCCAGCAGCGTAGTACAGGCGACTAGCACAGATACGCAGTATTTT. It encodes CASSVVQATSTDTQYF.

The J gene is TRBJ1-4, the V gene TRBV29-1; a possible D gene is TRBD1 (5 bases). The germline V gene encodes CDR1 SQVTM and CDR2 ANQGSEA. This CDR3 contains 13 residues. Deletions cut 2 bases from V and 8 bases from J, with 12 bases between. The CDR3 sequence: CSVETQGSEKLFF. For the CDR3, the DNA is TGCAGCGTTGAAACGCAGGGATCCGAAAAACTGTTTTTT.

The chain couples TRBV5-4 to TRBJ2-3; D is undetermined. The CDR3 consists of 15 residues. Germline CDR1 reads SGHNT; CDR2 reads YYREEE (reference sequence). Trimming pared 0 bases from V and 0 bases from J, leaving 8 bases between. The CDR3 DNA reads TGTGCCAGCAGCTTGGACCGACCTAGCACAGATACGCAGTATTTT. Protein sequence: CASSLDRPSTDTQYF.

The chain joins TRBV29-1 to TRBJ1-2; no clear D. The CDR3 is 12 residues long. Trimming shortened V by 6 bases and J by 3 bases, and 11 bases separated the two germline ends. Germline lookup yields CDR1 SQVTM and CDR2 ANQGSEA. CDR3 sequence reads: CSVIQVYYGYTF. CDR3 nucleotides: TGCAGCGTCATACAAGTCTACTATGGCTACACCTTC. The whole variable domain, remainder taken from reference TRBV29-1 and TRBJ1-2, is SAVISQKPSRDICQRGTSLTIQCQVDSQVTMMFWYRQQPGQSLTLIATANQGSEATYESGFVIDKFPISRPNLTFSTLTVSNMSPEDSSIYLCSVIQVYYGYTFGSGTRLTVV.